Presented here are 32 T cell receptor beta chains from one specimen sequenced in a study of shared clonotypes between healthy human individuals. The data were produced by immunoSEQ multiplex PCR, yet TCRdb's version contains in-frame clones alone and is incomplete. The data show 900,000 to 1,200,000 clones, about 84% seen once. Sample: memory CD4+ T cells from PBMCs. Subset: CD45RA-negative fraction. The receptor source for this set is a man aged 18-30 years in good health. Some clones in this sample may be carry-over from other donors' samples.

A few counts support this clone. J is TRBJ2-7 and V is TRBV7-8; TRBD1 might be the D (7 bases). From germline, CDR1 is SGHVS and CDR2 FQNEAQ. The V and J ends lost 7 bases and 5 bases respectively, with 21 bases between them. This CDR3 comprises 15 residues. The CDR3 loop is CASNTGGGVKDEQYF. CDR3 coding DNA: TGTGCCAGCAACACAGGAGGGGGCGTTAAAGACGAGCAGTACTTC.

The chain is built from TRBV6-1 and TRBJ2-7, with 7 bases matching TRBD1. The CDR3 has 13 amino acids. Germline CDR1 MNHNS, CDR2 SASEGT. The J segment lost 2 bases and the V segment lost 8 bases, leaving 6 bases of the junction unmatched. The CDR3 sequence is CASQGTAAYEQYF. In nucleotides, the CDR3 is TGTGCCAGCCAAGGGACAGCCGCCTACGAGCAGTACTTC.

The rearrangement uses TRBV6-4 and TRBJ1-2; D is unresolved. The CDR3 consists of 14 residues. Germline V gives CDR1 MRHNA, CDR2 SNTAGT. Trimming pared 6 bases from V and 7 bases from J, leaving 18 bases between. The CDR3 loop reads CASRSWTQRAGYTF. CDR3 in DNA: TGTGCCAGCAGGTCGTGGACGCAGCGGGCTGGCTACACCTTC.

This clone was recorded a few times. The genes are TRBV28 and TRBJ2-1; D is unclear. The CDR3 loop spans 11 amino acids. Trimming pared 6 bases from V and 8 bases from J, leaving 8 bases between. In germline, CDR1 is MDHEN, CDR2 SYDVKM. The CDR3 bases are TGTGCCAGCAGCACCAGAGATGAGCAGTTCTTC. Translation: CASSTRDEQFF.

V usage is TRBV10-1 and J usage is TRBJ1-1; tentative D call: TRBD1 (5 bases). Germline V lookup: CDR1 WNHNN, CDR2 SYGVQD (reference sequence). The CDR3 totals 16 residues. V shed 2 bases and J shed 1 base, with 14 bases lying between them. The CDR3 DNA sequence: TGCGCCAGCAGTGAGAGGGTCTCGGGGGGGAACACTGAAGCTTTCTTT. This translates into CASSERVSGGNTEAFF.

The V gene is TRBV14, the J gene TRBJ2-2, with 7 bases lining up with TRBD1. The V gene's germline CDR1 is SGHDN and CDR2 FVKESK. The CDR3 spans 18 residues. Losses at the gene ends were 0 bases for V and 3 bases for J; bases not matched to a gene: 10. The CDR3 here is CASSQDFRRQGYTGELFF. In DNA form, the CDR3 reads TGTGCCAGCAGCCAAGATTTTCGGCGACAGGGTTACACCGGGGAGCTGTTTTTT.

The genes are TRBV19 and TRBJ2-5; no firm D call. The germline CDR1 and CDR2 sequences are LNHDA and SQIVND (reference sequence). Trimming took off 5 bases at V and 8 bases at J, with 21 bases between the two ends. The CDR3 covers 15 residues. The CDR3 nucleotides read TGTGCCAGTAGTCCCCGGATGGGATCCTTACTTACCCAGTACTTC. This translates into CASSPRMGSLLTQYF.

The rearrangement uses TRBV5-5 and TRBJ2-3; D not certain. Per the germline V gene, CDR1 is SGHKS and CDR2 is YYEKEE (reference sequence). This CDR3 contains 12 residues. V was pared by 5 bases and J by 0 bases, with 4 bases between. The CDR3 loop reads CASSSSTDTQYF. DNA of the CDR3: TGTGCCAGCAGTTCGAGCACAGATACGCAGTATTTT. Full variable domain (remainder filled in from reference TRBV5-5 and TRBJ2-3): DAGVTQSPTHLIKTRGQQVTLRCSPISGHKSVSWYQQVLGQGPQFIFQYYEKEERGRGNFPDRFSARQFPNYSSELNVNALLLGDSALYLCASSSSTDTQYFGPGTRLTVL.

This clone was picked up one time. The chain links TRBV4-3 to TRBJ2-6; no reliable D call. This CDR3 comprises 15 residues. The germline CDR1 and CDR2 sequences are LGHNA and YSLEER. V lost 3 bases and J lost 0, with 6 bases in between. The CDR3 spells CASSHKGSGANVLTF. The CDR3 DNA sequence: TGCGCCAGCAGCCATAAGGGCTCTGGGGCCAACGTCCTGACTTTC.

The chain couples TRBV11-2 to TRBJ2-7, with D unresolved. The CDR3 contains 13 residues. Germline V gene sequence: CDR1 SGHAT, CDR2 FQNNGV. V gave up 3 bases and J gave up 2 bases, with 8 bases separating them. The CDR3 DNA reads TGTGCCAGCAGCTTTGGCCAGACCTACGAGCAGTACTTC. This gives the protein CASSFGQTYEQYF.

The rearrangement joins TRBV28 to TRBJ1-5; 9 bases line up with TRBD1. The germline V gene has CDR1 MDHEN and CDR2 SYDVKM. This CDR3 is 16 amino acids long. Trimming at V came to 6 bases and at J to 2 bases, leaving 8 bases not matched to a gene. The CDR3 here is CASRSGQGLGNQPQHF. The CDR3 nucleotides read TGTGCCAGCAGATCGGGACAGGGATTGGGCAATCAGCCCCAGCATTTT.

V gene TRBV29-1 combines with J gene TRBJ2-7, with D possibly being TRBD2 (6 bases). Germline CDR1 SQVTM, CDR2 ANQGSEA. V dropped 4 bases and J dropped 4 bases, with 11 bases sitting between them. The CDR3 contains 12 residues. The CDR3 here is CSVGGGIYEQYF. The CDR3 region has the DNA TGCAGCGTTGGAGGCGGGATTTACGAGCAGTACTTC.

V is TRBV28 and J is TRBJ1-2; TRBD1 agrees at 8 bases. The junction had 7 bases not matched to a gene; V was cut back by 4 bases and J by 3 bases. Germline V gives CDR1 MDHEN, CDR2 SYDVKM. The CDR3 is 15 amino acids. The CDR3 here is CASSSPGGADYGYTF. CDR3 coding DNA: TGTGCCAGCAGTTCCCCAGGGGGCGCCGACTATGGCTACACCTTC.

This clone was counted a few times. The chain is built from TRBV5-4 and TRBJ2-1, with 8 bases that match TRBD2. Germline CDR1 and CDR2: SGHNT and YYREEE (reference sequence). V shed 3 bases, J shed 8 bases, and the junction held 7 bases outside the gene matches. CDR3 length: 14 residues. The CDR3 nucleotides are TGTGCCAGCAGCTCCGGGACTAGAATCGATGAGCAGTTCTTC. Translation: CASSSGTRIDEQFF.

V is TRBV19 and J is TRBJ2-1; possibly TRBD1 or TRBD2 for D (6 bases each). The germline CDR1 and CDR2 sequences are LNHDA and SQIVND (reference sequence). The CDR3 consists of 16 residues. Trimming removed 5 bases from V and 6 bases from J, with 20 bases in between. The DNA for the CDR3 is TGTGCCAGTAGTCCAACCAGTGGGGGGCCGGGCAATGAGCAGTTCTTC. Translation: CASSPTSGGPGNEQFF.

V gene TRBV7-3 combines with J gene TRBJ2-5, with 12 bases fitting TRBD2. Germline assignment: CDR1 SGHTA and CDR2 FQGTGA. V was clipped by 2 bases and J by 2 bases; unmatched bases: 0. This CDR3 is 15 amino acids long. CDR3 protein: CASSLGTSGQETQYF. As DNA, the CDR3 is TGTGCCAGCAGCTTAGGGACTAGCGGGCAAGAGACCCAGTACTTC.

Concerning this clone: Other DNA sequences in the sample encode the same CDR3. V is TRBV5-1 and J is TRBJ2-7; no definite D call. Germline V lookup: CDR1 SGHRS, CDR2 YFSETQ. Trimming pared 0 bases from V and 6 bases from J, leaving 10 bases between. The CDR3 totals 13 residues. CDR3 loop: CASSLDPSSEQYF. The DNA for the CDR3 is TGCGCCAGCAGCTTGGATCCGAGCTCCGAGCAGTACTTC.

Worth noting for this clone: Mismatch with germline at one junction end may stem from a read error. Here the CDR3 DNA reads TGTGCCAGCCGCCCTGGAGGGTCTGGAAACGCCATATATTTT. Amino acid sequence: CASRPGGSGNAIYF. The genes are TRBV5-5 and TRBJ1-3; D gene unclear. The CDR3 length is 14 residues. Germline V gene lookup returns CDR1 SGHKS and CDR2 YYEKEE (reference sequence).

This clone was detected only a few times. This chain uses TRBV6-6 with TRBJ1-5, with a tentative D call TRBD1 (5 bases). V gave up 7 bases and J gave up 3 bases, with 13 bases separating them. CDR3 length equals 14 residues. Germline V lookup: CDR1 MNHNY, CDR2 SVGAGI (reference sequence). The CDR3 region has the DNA TGTGCCAGCAACGTAAGGGGAGACAATCAGCCCCAGCATTTT. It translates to CASNVRGDNQPQHF.

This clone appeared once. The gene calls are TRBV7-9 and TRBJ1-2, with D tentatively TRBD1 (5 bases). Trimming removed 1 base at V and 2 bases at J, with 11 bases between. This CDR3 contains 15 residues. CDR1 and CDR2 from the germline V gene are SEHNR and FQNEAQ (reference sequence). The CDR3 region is CASSLGQTMNYGYTF. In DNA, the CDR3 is TGTGCCAGCAGCTTAGGACAGACCATGAACTATGGCTACACCTTC.

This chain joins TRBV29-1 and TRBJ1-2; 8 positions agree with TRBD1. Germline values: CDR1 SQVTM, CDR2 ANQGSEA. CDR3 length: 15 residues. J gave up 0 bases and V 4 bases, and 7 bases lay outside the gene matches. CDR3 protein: CSVVVSDRANYGYTF. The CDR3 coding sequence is TGCAGCGTTGTGGTGTCGGACAGGGCTAACTATGGCTACACCTTC.

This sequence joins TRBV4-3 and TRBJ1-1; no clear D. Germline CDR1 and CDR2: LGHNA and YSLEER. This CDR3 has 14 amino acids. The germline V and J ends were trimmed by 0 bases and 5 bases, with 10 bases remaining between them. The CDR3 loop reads CASSQDLRETEAFF. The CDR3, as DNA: TGCGCCAGCAGCCAAGATTTGAGGGAAACTGAAGCTTTCTTT.

DNA of the CDR3: TGTGCCAGCTCACTGGGACAGGGAGGAGTGAACACTGAAGCTTTCTTT. Translated, it gives CASSLGQGGVNTEAFF. The V call is TRBV18, the J call TRBJ1-1; 9 bases agree with TRBD1. V shed 4 bases and J 0 bases; nucleotides not matched to a gene: 6. Per the germline V gene, CDR1 is KGHSH and CDR2 is LQKENI. The CDR3 is 16 residues long. The variable domain in full, with the rest retrieved from reference TRBV18 and TRBJ1-1, is NAGVMQNPRHLVRRRGQEARLRCSPMKGHSHVYWYRQLPEEGLKFMVYLQKENIIDESGMPKERFSAEFPKEGPSILRIQQVVRGDSAAYFCASSLGQGGVNTEAFFGQGTRLTVV.

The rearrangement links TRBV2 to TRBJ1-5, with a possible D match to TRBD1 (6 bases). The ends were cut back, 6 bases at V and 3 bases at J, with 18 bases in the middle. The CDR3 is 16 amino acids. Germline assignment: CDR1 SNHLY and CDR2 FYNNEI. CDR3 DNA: TGTGCCAGCAGGGGGGGGACATATCCTTTCAATCAGCCCCAGCATTTT. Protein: CASRGGTYPFNQPQHF.

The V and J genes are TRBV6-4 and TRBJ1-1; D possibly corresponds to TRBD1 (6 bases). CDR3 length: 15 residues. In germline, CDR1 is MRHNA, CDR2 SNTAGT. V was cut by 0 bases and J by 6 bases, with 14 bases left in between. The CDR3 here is CASSDSNRGVSEAFF. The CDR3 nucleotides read TGTGCCAGCAGTGACTCGAATAGGGGGGTCTCTGAAGCTTTCTTT.

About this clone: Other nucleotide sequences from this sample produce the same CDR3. This CDR3 reads CASSERGLNTEAFF. For the CDR3, the DNA is TGTGCCAGCAGCGAACGGGGCCTGAACACTGAAGCTTTCTTT. This sequence joins TRBV6-1 and TRBJ1-1; possible D gene TRBD1, 5 bases. From germline, CDR1 is MNHNS and CDR2 SASEGT. Trimming shortened V by 6 bases and J by 0 bases, and 11 bases separated the two germline ends. The CDR3 totals 14 residues.

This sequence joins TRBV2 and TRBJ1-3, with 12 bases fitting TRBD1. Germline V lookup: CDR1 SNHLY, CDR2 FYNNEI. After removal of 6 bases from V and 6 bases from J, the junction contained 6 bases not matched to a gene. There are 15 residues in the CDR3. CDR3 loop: CASRAGQGAQNTIYF. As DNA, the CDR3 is TGTGCCAGCAGGGCGGGACAGGGGGCTCAAAACACCATATATTTT.

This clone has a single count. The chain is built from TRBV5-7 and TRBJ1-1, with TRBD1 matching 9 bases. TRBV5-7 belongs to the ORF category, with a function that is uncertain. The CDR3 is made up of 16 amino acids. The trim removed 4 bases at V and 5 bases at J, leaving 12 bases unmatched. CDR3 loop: CASSTGTGPWRTEAFF. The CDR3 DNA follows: TGTGCCAGCAGCACAGGGACAGGGCCATGGAGGACTGAAGCTTTCTTT.

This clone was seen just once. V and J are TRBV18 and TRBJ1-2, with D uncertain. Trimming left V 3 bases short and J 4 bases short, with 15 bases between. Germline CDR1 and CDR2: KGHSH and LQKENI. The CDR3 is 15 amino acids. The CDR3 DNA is TGTGCCAGCTCACCGCGGTCTCAGCCGATCTATGGCTACACCTTC. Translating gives CASSPRSQPIYGYTF. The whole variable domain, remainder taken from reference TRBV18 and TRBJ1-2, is NAGVMQNPRHLVRRRGQEARLRCSPMKGHSHVYWYRQLPEEGLKFMVYLQKENIIDESGMPKERFSAEFPKEGPSILRIQQVVRGDSAAYFCASSPRSQPIYGYTFGSGTRLTVV.

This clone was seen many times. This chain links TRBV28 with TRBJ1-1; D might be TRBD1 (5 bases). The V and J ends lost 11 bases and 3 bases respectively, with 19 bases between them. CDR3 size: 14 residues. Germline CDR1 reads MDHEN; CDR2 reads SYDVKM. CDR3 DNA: TGTGCCGCGGGTACAACAGGCCGATACACTGAAGCTTTCTTT. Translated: CAAGTTGRYTEAFF.

Here the CDR3 DNA reads TGTGCCAGCAGCTTAGCCAGGAATGAGCAGTTCTTC. As protein: CASSLARNEQFF. The chain recombines TRBV11-3 with TRBJ2-1; D unresolved. The V gene lost 1 base and the J gene lost 7 bases, with 5 bases spanning the gap. Germline values: CDR1 SGHNT, CDR2 YENEEA. The CDR3 has 12 amino acids. The full variable domain, completed using reference TRBV11-3 and TRBJ2-1, is EAGVVQSPRYKIIEKKQPVAFWCNPISGHNTLYWYLQNLGQGPELLIRYENEEAVDDSQLPKDRFSAERLKGVDSTLKIQPAELGDSAVYLCASSLARNEQFFGPGTRLTVL.

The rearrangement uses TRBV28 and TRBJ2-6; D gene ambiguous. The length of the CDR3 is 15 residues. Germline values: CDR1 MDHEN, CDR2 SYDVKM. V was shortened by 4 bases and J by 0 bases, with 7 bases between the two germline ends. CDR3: CASSSGTSGANVLTF. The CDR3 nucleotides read TGTGCCAGCAGTTCCGGAACCTCTGGGGCCAACGTCCTGACTTTC. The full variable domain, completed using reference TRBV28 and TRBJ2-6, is DVKVTQSSRYLVKRTGEKVFLECVQDMDHENMFWYRQDPGLGLRLIYFSYDVKMKEKGDIPEGYSVSREKKERFSLILESASTNQTSMYLCASSSGTSGANVLTFGAGSRLTVL.